Listed below are T cell receptor beta chains from one sample, sequenced in a study of technical replicates of blood from a handful of donors. Profiled with immunoSEQ multiplex PCR; TCRdb holds only in-frame clones, not every one. The profile covers 40,000 to 55,000 clones, with roughly 95% appearing a single time and around 0.4% taken by the ten largest. Sequences were obtained from T cells isolated from PBMCs. The receptors shown here come from a human donor in good health. The CDR3 runs from the conserved cysteine through the conserved F or W. A D gene is named only where the DNA matches it firmly. Size values are once, few and many counts, or a class for expanded clones, and some rows have none.

j_call,d_call,clone_size,v_call,cdr3_nt,cdr3_aa
TRBJ1-1,.,.,TRBV6-5,TGTGCCAGCAGTTCAGGGGAGAACACTGAAGCTTTCTTT,CASSSGENTEAFF
TRBJ1-1,.,.,TRBV9,TGTGCCAGCAGCGTAGAGGCCGGCGGCACTGAAGCTTTCTTT,CASSVEAGGTEAFF
TRBJ2-1,TRBD2,.,TRBV4-3,TGCGCCAGCAGCCAAGTAGGTAGCGGGAGCTCCTACAATGAGCAGTTCTTC,CASSQVGSGSSYNEQFF
TRBJ2-7,TRBD2,.,TRBV5-4,TGTGCCAGCAGCTTTGGTACCGGGACTACAAGCTCCTACGAGCAGTACTTC,CASSFGTGTTSSYEQYF
TRBJ2-7,TRBD2,.,TRBV6-5,TGTGCCAGCAGTTACTCGATGGCGGGAGGGCCGGGCGAGCAGTACTTC,CASSYSMAGGPGEQYF
TRBJ2-1,.,.,TRBV5-1,TGCGCCAGCAGACCCCGAGAAAAATACAATGAGCAGTTCTTC,CASRPREKYNEQFF
TRBJ1-2,.,.,TRBV29-1,TGCAGCGTTGAGCCGGGGGGGCGTCATGGCTACACCTTC,CSVEPGGRHGYTF
TRBJ2-7,TRBD2,.,TRBV5-1,TGCGCCAGCAGTGTTACTAGCGGGTCCTACGAGCAGTACTTC,CASSVTSGSYEQYF
TRBJ1-5,.,few,TRBV10-1,TGCGCCAGCAGTGGCGGACAGACTAGCAATCAGCCCCAGCATTTT,CASSGGQTSNQPQHF
TRBJ1-1,.,.,TRBV28,TGTGCCAGCAGTTTGGCGGGGAACACTGAAGCTTTCTTT,CASSLAGNTEAFF
TRBJ2-2,.,.,TRBV18,TGTGCCAGCTCACCGACAACCCGCACCGGGGAGCTGTTTTTT,CASSPTTRTGELFF
TRBJ1-2,.,.,TRBV7-9,TGTGCCATCCATGAGGACTACACCTTC,CAIHEDYTF
TRBJ1-2,.,.,TRBV10-3,TGTGCCACCCAATCCACAGCTCCTCCTGGCTACACCTTC,CATQSTAPPGYTF
TRBJ2-7,TRBD2,.,TRBV27,TGTGCCAGCAGCCCCGGACTAGCGGAAAGGAGCTCCTACGAGCAGTACTTC,CASSPGLAERSSYEQYF
TRBJ2-7,.,.,TRBV4-1,TGCGCCAGCAGCCAAGGCGCAGGGAAGGGCTACGAGCAGTACTTC,CASSQGAGKGYEQYF
TRBJ2-7,TRBD2,.,TRBV5-1,TGCGCCAGCAGCGCGCGGGAGAGGGGTAACGAGCAGTACTTC,CASSARERGNEQYF
TRBJ2-3,TRBD2,few,TRBV4-1,TGCGCCAGCAGCCAAGCCGGACTAGCGGGAGGGGATACGCAGTATTTT,CASSQAGLAGGDTQYF
TRBJ2-7,.,.,TRBV7-9,TGTGCCAGCAGCCGATGGGACACATCCTACGAGCAGTACTTC,CASSRWDTSYEQYF
TRBJ2-7,TRBD1,.,TRBV29-1,TGCAGCGTTCTCAGGGGGTCCCCTCCTTACGAGCAGTACTTC,CSVLRGSPPYEQYF
TRBJ1-2,.,.,TRBV19,TGTGCCAGTAGTCTGGACAGTTCCTATGGCTACACCTTC,CASSLDSSYGYTF
TRBJ2-1,TRBD2,.,TRBV18,TGTGCCAGCTCACCACCGGCGGGAGGGCCCGGCAATGAGCAGTTCTTC,CASSPPAGGPGNEQFF
TRBJ1-1,TRBD1,.,TRBV6-1,TGTGCCAGCAGTCCCCTGGGACAGATAAACACTGAAGCTTTCTTT,CASSPLGQINTEAFF
TRBJ2-5,TRBD2,.,TRBV11-2,TGTGCCAGCAGCTTAGATGTTAACCTAGCGGGAGGAGTTGGAGAGACCCAGTACTTC,CASSLDVNLAGGVGETQYF
TRBJ1-1,.,.,TRBV4-3,TGCGCCAGCAGCCAAGATACCGGCGGCGGAACTGAAGCTTTCTTT,CASSQDTGGGTEAFF
TRBJ1-2,TRBD1,.,TRBV25-1,TGTGCCAGCAGTGAGATACTCGGGACAGGGGACTATGGCTACACCTTC,CASSEILGTGDYGYTF
TRBJ1-2,TRBD1,.,TRBV10-3,TGTGCCATCAGCGATCAAGGACAGGGATATGGCTACACCTTC,CAISDQGQGYGYTF
TRBJ2-1,TRBD1,.,TRBV30,TGTGCCTGGAGCCGGGACAGCTACAATGAGCAGTTCTTC,CAWSRDSYNEQFF
TRBJ2-7,.,.,TRBV13,TGTGCCAGCAGCTTAGTTAGCTCCTACGAGCAGTACTTC,CASSLVSSYEQYF
TRBJ2-6,TRBD1,.,TRBV28,TGTGCCAGCAGTTCCAGACAGGGCTCGTCTGGGGCCAACGTCCTGACTTTC,CASSSRQGSSGANVLTF
TRBJ1-5,.,.,TRBV28,TGTGCCAGCACAATGGGCAGACCAGGGCCCCAGCATTTT,CASTMGRPGPQHF
TRBJ2-7,TRBD1,.,TRBV18,TGTGCCAGCTCTCCCGAGGACAGGGTGGGATCCTACGAGCAGTACTTC,CASSPEDRVGSYEQYF
TRBJ1-2,.,once,TRBV7-9,TGTGCCAGCAGCTTATCCCGAGGGCTAAACCTCTATGGCTACACCTTC,CASSLSRGLNLYGYTF
TRBJ2-7,.,.,TRBV7-2,TGTGCCAGCAGCCTCGGGACTCCGTGGAAAGTTCCCTACGAGCAGTACTTC,CASSLGTPWKVPYEQYF
TRBJ2-1,TRBD2,.,TRBV19,TGTGCCAGTAGGGTTTTCCTAGCGGGAGAAAATGAGCAGTTCTTC,CASRVFLAGENEQFF
TRBJ2-3,TRBD1,.,TRBV29-1,TGCAGCGTTGGGACAGGGGGTGAAGATACGCAGTATTTT,CSVGTGGEDTQYF
TRBJ2-3,.,.,TRBV10-1,TGCGCCAGCAGTGAGTCGAAGCCAGGGGGCACAGATACGCAGTATTTT,CASSESKPGGTDTQYF
TRBJ1-3,.,.,TRBV5-1,TGCGCCAGCAGCGTCGGTATGACTGGAAACACCATATATTTT,CASSVGMTGNTIYF
TRBJ1-2,.,few,TRBV7-3,TGTGCCAGCAGCTTACAGGACTATGGCTACACCTTC,CASSLQDYGYTF
TRBJ2-5,TRBD1,.,TRBV5-6,TGTGCCAGCAGCTTGCCGGGACAGGGGGCGCGGGAGACCCAGTACTTC,CASSLPGQGARETQYF
TRBJ2-7,TRBD1,once,TRBV6-1,TGTGCCAGCACGGCCGGGACAGGCTCCTACGAGCAGTACTTC,CASTAGTGSYEQYF
TRBJ1-2,.,.,TRBV23-1,TGCGCCAGCAGTCAAGACAGGAGCCCCTCTAACAATGGCTACACCTTC,CASSQDRSPSNNGYTF
TRBJ2-1,TRBD2,.,TRBV5-1,TGCGCCAGCAGCGCAGCGGGAGCAAAGAATGAGCAGTTCTTC,CASSAAGAKNEQFF
TRBJ1-3,.,.,TRBV28,TGTGCCAGCATCGATCGGGGGACTTCTGGAAACACCATATATTTT,CASIDRGTSGNTIYF